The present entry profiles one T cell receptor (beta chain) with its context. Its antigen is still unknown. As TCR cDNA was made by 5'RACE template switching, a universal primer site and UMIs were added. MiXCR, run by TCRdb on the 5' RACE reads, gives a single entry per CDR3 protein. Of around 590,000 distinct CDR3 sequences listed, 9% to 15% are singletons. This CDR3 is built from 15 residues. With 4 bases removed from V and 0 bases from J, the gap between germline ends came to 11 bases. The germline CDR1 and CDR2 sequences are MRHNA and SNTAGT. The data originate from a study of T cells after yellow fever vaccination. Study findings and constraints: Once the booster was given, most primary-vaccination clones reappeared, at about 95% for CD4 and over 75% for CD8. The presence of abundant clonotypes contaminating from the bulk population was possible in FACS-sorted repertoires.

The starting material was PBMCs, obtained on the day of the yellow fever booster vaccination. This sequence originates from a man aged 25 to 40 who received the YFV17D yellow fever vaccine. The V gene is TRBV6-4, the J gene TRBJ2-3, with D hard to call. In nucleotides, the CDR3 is TGTGCCAGCAGTGTCGGTAGCACGAGCACAGATACGCAGTATTTT. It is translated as CASSVGSTSTDTQYF.